This T cell receptor (beta chain) came from a study of Graves' ophthalmopathy and Graves' hyperthyroidism listed by TCRdb under 2018. Looking at the study overall: Peripheral blood samples were taken at the time of initial diagnosis, before any treatment was given. The study used signatures of the TCR beta repertoire to tell Graves' ophthalmopathy apart from Graves' hyperthyroidism and to predict which patients would progress to ophthalmopathy. In total, 135 blood samples were TCR-sequenced: roughly 45 ophthalmopathy, about 75 hyperthyroidism and about 17 hyperthyroidism-to-ophthalmopathy patients. To explore V-J signatures that separate ophthalmopathy from hyperthyroidism, a discovery set of about 96 patients was enrolled, consisting of under 50 with ophthalmopathy and 57 with stable hyperthyroidism. An independent validation cohort was composed of about 20 hyperthyroidism patients and around 16 patients who later progressed from hyperthyroidism to ophthalmopathy. In more than five hyperthyroidism patients, T-cell repertoires of thyroid tissue and blood were compared. Following sample collection, hyperthyroidism patients were given methimazole at a starting dose of 30 mg daily, and ophthalmopathy patients were given high-dose intravenous methylprednisolone.

On the study overall, not on this receptor specifically: Most of the expanded thyroid clonotypes with a frequency above 0.001 were also detected in blood, and it was suggested that the thyroid immune response may be reflected by blood repertoires. The 13-signature model separated ophthalmopathy from stable hyperthyroidism with over 85% sensitivity and less than 83% specificity in cross-validation, and 80%/75% in the test set. In validation, the model predicted ophthalmopathy progression with nearly 71% sensitivity and roughly 72% specificity; 12 predicted patients were CT-confirmed with GO in a median of 6.5 months. No statistical method was used to set the sample size in advance, and the investigators knew which group each participant was assigned to.

For repertoire sequencing, the TCR beta CDR3 regions were amplified from RNA transcripts. HTBI primers and the Qiagen OneStep RT-PCR kit were used in a first-round RT-PCR, which was followed by a second-round multiplex PCR, size selection and purification. Libraries were sequenced on an Illumina HiSeq2000 using paired-end 100 bp reads. In the source study's methods: SOAPnuke was used to process the reads, removing any read that contained adapters or uncalled bases, had a mean Phred below 15, or lacked an exact match to the constant primer or identifier. COPE v1.2.5 was used to merge high-quality paired reads. Each unique nucleotide sequence was defined as a clonotype, and clonotypes were aligned to IMGT TRB V, D and J references with MiTCR v1.1. Analysis was restricted to V-J combinations with a frequency above 0.0001, which covered 98% to 99.2% of repertoires. For each V-J combination, a TCR clonal expansion and chaos score was defined as F50 clonal expansion divided by the chaos observed in the TCRdist matrix. Welch's t-statistics and random forest were used to narrow the features down to around 13 V-J combinations, which were then fed into a naive Bayes classifier. The similarity between thyroid and blood repertoires was quantified using the Morisita-Horn index. TCRdb reran the public reads through fastp at Q25 and MiXCR, keeping productive beta chains. One record per CDR3 amino acid sequence lists the most common genes and DNA. These V and J calls originate from TCRdb's pipeline instead of the authors' own analysis. Counted in this sample were 600,000 to 950,000 distinct CDR3 sequences; around 40% of them appeared once. The top ten clonotypes cover 40% to 45% of the sample.

As regards this clonotype: There is no known antigen for this receptor. Base quality data are lacking; no much larger clone is found one base away.

The ophthalmopathy patients had moderately to severely active disease, with a Clinical Activity Score of 3 or higher, a NOSPECS grade of 4 or higher, and a disease duration of less than 3 months. Patients with other autoimmune diseases, uncontrolled infections, pregnancy or lactation were excluded from the study. Clinical symptoms, serum thyroxine, TRAb, thyroid ultrasound and orbital computed tomography formed the basis of the diagnosis. Ficoll-Paque density gradient centrifugation was used to isolate PBMCs from 9.5 to 10 ml of fresh peripheral blood. Trizol reagent was used to extract the total RNA, and its quality was then checked on an Agilent 2100 Bioanalyzer. From the cysteine up to the phenylalanine, the CDR3 has a length of 12 residues. The CDR3 DNA has 36 bases and is translated from base 1. Trimming costs V 2 bases and J 6 bases, and their ends lie 10 bases apart. CDR1 and CDR2, per the germline V gene (reference sequence), are DFQATT and SNEGSKA.

The V and J segments used are TRBV20-1 and TRBJ1-2; a confident D gene designation cannot be given. Source material: peripheral blood. The source is an adult man with Graves' ophthalmopathy. The sequence in DNA is TGCAGTGCTAGAACTCTAGAGGATGGCTACACCTTC. This is translated as CSARTLEDGYTF.